The clone carrying this T cell receptor beta chain was seen more than once but under ten times. Its antigen is as yet unknown. This entry comes from a study of T cell repertoires in cytomegalovirus infection. For the study at large: CMV epitopes, recently identified HLA-C-restricted and well-studied HLA-B-restricted, were used. It was the public TCR beta signatures that indicated both CMV infection and matching HLA type.

The CDR3 covers 15 residues. V was shortened by 2 bases and J by 3 bases, with 14 bases between the two germline ends. Germline CDR1 is SGHAT and CDR2 is FQNNGV. TCRdb independently ran MiXCR on the reads; one entry per CDR3 protein. The data contain some 500,000 distinct CDR3 sequences, roughly 42% of them singletons. General observations from the study: HLA-C-restricted TCR beta clonotypes specific for CMV led the ex vivo response.

This receptor was identified in a human donor in good health (CMV status not recorded). Some clones in this sample may be carry-over from other donors' samples. The material sequenced was cultured PBMCs, taken from culture after CMV antigen stimulation. The chain employs TRBV11-2 and TRBJ2-7; the D call may be TRBD1 or TRBD2 (5 bases each). The CDR3 coding sequence is TGTGCCAGCAGCTTAACGGGACCCCCTAGCTACGAGCAGTACTTC. It specifies CASSLTGPPSYEQYF.